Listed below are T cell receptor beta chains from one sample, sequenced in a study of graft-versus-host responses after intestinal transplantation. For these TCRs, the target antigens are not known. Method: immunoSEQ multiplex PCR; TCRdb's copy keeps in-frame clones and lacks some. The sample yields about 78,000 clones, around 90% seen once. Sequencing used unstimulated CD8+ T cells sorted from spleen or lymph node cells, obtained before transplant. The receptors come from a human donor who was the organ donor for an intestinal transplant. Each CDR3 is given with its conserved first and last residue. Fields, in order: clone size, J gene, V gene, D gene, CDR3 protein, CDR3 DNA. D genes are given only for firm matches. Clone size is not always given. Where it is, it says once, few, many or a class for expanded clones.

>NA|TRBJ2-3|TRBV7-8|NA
CASSLVFRDSQTDTQYF
TGTGCCAGCAGCTTAGTCTTTAGGGACTCTCAAACAGATACGCAGTATTTT
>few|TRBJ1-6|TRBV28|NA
CASSPFPGIYNSPLHF
TGTGCCAGCAGTCCCTTTCCAGGGATCTATAATTCACCCCTCCACTTT
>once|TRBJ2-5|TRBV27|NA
CASSFLPGQETQYF
TGTGCCAGCAGTTTCCTCCCAGGGCAGGAGACCCAGTACTTC
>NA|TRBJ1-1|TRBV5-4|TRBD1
CASSLSWTGGYTEAFF
TGTGCCAGCAGCTTATCCTGGACAGGGGGCTACACTGAAGCTTTCTTT
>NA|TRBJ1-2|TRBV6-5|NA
CASSSIGLYGYTF
TGTGCCAGCAGTTCCATAGGACTTTATGGCTACACCTTC
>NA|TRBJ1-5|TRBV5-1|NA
CASSLVTGRQPQHF
TGCGCCAGCAGCTTGGTAACAGGGCGTCAGCCCCAGCATTTT
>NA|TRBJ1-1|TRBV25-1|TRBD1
CASSQGENTEAFF
TGTGCCAGCAGCCAGGGGGAGAACACTGAAGCTTTCTTT
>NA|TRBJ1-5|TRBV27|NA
CASRNREGWPQHF
TGTGCCAGCAGAAACCGCGAGGGTTGGCCCCAGCATTTT
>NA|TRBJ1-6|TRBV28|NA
CASSLFYWGRWNSPLHF
TGTGCCAGCAGTTTATTTTACTGGGGGCGTTGGAATTCACCCCTCCACTTT
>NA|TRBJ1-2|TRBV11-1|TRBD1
CASGDGQGQYGYTF
TGTGCCAGCGGTGATGGACAGGGCCAATATGGCTACACCTTC
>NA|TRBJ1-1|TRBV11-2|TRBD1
CASSTPGTGITEAFF
TGTGCCAGCAGCACTCCCGGGACAGGGATCACTGAAGCTTTCTTT
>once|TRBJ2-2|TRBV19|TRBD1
CASSQRTGATGELFF
TGTGCCAGTAGCCAAAGGACAGGGGCCACCGGGGAGCTGTTTTTT
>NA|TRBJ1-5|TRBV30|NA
CAWSVPDSNQPQHF
TGTGCCTGGAGTGTACCAGATAGCAATCAGCCCCAGCATTTT
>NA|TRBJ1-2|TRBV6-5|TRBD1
CASLPPGQGPYGYTF
TGTGCCAGCTTGCCCCCGGGACAGGGACCCTATGGCTACACCTTC
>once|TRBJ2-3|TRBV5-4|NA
CASSLGGPTDTQYF
TGTGCCAGCAGCTTGGGGGGCCCCACAGATACGCAGTATTTT
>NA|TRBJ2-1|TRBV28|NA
CASSPNLDKNNEQFF
TGTGCCAGCAGCCCAAACCTCGACAAAAACAATGAGCAGTTCTTC
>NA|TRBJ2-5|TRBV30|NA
CAWDSQETQYF
TGTGCCTGGGACAGTCAAGAGACCCAGTACTTC
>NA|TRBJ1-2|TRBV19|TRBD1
CASTPGQGSYGYTF
TGTGCCAGCACTCCGGGACAGGGATCCTATGGCTACACCTTC
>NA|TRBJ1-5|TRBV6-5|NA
CASSGVVSQPQHF
TGTGCCAGCAGCGGGGTGGTCAGTCAGCCCCAGCATTTT
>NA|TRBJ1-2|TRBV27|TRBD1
CASSPSGGTWSYGYTF
TGTGCCAGCAGTCCCTCAGGGGGCACGTGGAGCTATGGCTACACCTTC
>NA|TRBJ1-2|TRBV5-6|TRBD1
CASRNSGGNGYTF
TGTGCCAGCAGGAACTCAGGGGGTAATGGCTACACCTTC
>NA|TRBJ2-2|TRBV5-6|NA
CASSSGTSTGELFF
TGTGCTAGCAGCTCCGGGACATCCACCGGGGAGCTGTTTTTT
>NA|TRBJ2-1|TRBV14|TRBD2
CASSQLAGGRVEQFF
TGTGCCAGCAGCCAACTAGCGGGGGGGAGGGTTGAGCAGTTCTTC
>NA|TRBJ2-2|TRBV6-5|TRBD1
CASRGGQGEVGELFF
TGTGCCAGCAGAGGGGGACAGGGTGAAGTCGGGGAGCTGTTTTTT
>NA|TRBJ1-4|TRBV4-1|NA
CASSQSDRQSTNEKLFF
TGCGCCAGCAGCCAATCTGATAGACAGTCAACTAATGAAAAACTGTTTTTT
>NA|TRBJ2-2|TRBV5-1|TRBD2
CASSLRGANTGELFF
TGCGCCAGCAGCTTGCGGGGGGCGAACACCGGGGAGCTGTTTTTT
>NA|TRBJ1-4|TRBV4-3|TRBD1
CASSHQGASTNEKLFF
TGCGCCAGCAGCCACCAGGGGGCTTCAACTAATGAAAAACTGTTTTTT
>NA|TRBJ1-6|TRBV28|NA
CASSLSSYNSPLHF
TGTGCCAGCAGTTTGAGCTCCTATAATTCACCCCTCCACTTT
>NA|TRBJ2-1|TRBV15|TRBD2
CATSRDWGNRLAGEYSYNEQFF
TGTGCCACCAGCAGAGATTGGGGCAACAGACTAGCGGGGGAATACTCCTACAATGAGCAGTTCTTC
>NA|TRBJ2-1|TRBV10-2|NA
CASVDPGTYNEQFF
TGCGCCAGCGTGGACCCGGGGACCTACAATGAGCAGTTCTTC
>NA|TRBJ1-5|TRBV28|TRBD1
CASARDSYNQPQHF
TGTGCCAGCGCCCGGGACAGCTATAATCAGCCCCAGCATTTT
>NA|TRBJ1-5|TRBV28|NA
CASSTFLSQGNQPQHF
TGTGCCAGCAGCACCTTTTTGTCCCAGGGTAATCAGCCCCAGCATTTT
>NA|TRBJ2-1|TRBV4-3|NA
CASSHTSRGATVNEQFF
TGCGCCAGCAGCCATACAAGCCGGGGGGCCACTGTCAATGAGCAGTTCTTC
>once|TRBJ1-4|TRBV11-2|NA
CASSLIAGSTTNEKLFF
TGTGCCAGCAGCTTAATTGCAGGGTCAACAACTAATGAAAAACTGTTTTTT
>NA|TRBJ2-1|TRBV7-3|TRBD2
CASSLMSGGLNEQFF
TGTGCCAGCAGCTTAATGTCGGGGGGGCTGAATGAGCAGTTCTTC
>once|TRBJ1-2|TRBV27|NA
CASSPGLFGYGYTF
TGTGCCAGCAGTCCGGGACTCTTTGGCTATGGCTACACCTTC
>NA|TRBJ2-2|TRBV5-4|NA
CASSFFTGEAGELFF
TGTGCCAGCAGCTTCTTTACAGGGGAGGCCGGGGAGCTGTTTTTT
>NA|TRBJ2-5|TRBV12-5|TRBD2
CASALSGVETQYF
TGTGCTAGTGCCCTGAGCGGGGTAGAGACCCAGTACTTC
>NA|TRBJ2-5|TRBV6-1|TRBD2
CASSEAGGSQETQYF
TGTGCCAGCAGTGAGGCGGGGGGCTCCCAAGAGACCCAGTACTTC
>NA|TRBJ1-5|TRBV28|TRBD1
CASSPGTEYQPQHF
TGTGCCAGCAGCCCAGGGACAGAGTATCAGCCCCAGCATTTT
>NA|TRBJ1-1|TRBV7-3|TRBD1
CASSLQGASNTEAFF
TGTGCCAGCAGCTTACAGGGGGCAAGCAACACTGAAGCTTTCTTT
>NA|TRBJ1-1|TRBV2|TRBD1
CASSEFGTEPDTEAFF
TGTGCCAGCAGTGAATTCGGGACAGAGCCAGACACTGAAGCTTTCTTT
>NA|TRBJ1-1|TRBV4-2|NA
CASSQGDFQGTEAFF
TGTGCCAGCAGCCAAGGGGACTTTCAGGGCACTGAAGCTTTCTTT
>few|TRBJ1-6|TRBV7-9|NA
CALGGASSPLHF
TGTGCCCTTGGCGGGGCGTCATCACCCCTCCACTTT
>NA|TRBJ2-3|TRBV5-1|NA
CASSLELPTRTDTQYF
TGCGCCAGCAGCTTGGAGCTTCCGACTCGCACAGATACGCAGTATTTT
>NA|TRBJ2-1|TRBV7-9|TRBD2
CASSSTSGGVNNEQFF
TGTGCCAGCAGCTCAACGAGCGGGGGGGTCAACAATGAGCAGTTCTTC
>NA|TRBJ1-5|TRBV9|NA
CASSESDSYQPQHF
TGTGCCAGCAGCGAATCGGACAGCTATCAGCCCCAGCATTTT
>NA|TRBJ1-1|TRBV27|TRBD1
CASSWTGNSEAFF
TGTGCCAGCAGTTGGACAGGGAACTCTGAAGCTTTCTTT